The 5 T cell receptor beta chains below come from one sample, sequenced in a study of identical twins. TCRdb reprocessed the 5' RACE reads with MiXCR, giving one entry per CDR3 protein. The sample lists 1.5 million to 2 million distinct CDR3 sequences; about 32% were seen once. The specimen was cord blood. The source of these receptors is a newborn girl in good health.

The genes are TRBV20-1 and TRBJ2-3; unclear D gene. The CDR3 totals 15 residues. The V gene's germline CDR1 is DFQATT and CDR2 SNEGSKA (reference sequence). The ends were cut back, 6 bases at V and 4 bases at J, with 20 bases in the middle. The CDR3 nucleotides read TGCAGTGCCGCAGGCGAACCTTCTAACCCAGATACGCAGTATTTT. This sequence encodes CSAAGEPSNPDTQYF.

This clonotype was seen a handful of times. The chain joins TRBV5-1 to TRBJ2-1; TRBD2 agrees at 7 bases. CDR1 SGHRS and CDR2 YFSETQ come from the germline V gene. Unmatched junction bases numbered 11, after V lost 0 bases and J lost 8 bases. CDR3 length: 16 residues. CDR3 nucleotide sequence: TGCGCCAGCAGCTTGGAAGGCGGGAGAATAGGGGATGAGCAGTTCTTC. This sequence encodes CASSLEGGRIGDEQFF. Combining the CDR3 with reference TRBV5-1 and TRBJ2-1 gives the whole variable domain KAGVTQTPRYLIKTRGQQVTLSCSPISGHRSVSWYQQTPGQGLQFLFEYFSETQRNKGNFPGRFSGRQFSNSRSEMNVSTLELGDSALYLCASSLEGGRIGDEQFFGPGTRLTVL.

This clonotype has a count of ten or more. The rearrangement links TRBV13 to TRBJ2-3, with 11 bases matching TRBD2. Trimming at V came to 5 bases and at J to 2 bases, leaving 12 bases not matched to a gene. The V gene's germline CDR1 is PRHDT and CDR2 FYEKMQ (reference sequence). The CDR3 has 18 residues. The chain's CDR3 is CASSERPGLAVFTDTQYF. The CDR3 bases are TGTGCCAGCAGCGAGAGACCGGGACTAGCGGTTTTCACAGATACGCAGTATTTT.

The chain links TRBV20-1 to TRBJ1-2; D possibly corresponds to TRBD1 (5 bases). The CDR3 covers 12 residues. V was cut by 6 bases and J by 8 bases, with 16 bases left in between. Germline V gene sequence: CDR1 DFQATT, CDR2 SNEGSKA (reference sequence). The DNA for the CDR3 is TGCAGTGCCGGGACCGCTACGGGGGGCTACACCTTC. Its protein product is CSAGTATGGYTF.

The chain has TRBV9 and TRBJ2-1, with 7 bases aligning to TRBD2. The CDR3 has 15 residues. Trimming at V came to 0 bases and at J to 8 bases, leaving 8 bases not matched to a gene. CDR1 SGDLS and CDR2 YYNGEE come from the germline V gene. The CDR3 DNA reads TGTGCCAGCAGCGTAGCTAGTACTAGCGTATATGAGCAGTTCTTC. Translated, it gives CASSVASTSVYEQFF.